This TCR beta chain was captured in a study of cytomegalovirus exposure and HLA in healthy donors (dated by TCRdb to about 2017). Context from the whole study: An earlier analysis of roughly 500 of the donors reported roughly 300 Gb of sequence data and about 120 million unique TCR beta sequences obtained from about 200 million T cells. The number of typed donors differed by locus: 629-630 for A, B, C, DRB1 and DQB1; 522 for DQA1; some 590 for DPA1; and about 450 for DPB1. Genome-wide SNP genotypes for about 55% of the roughly 670 donors were used in a later genetic analysis, which treated that subset as a discovery cohort. Because of strong linkage in the cohort, 4 to 6 DR-DQ haplotypes were treated as single units for association and clustering. The later analysis used no new phenotypic data to find candidate immune exposures, relying instead on TCR beta sequences and their occurrence across donors. Donor age, sex, ethnicity and CMV serostatus were compiled together with the repertoire data. On average, around 200,000 unique TCR beta nucleotide sequences were sequenced per donor among more than 350 genotyped donors of the cohort, with roughly 19% of those sequences being non-productive. An earlier analysis of roughly 600 of the donors used high-throughput TCR beta sequencing to judge whether each TCR beta V gene segment behaved as functional or pseudogenic. To predict cytomegalovirus infection status, the study combined high-throughput TCR immunosequencing, statistical association of individual TCRs with disease status, and machine learning. Using immunosequencing, the study profiled T cell repertoires from around 670 subjects and related those repertoires to cytomegalovirus serostatus. HLA typing covered class I and class II loci at four-digit resolution. Every repertoire in the discovery cohort had been generated on one and the same sequencing platform. A separate validation cohort of 100 to 150 different subjects was used in addition to the roughly 670-subject first cohort. Of the roughly 400 genotyped donors, approximately 83% fell in the genetic ancestry cluster associated with self-reported Caucasian donors. An early release that covered several hundred HLA-typed donors contained around 300 gigabases of sequencing data and 75 million to 100 million unique TCR sequences. A later analysis re-examined previously published TCR beta repertoires from hundreds of donors and added high-resolution HLA genotyping to investigate patterns of TCR occurrence. The aim of the study was to test whether cataloging public T cell receptors could identify signatures of past pathogen exposure.

Of note for this clone: The target of this receptor is not known. Base qualities were left out, and no much larger clone turns up one base away.

The library was produced with the immunoSEQ multiplex PCR assay. For the multiplex PCR, a mixture combining 60 forward primers for TCR Vbeta segments and 13 reverse primers for TCR Jbeta segments was used. Amplification of the CDR3 region of rearranged TCR beta genes was performed with a multiplex PCR assay on genomic DNA. Amplified TCR beta libraries were sequenced as 87-base-pair reads on the Illumina HiSeq System. The original methods were these. In a later analysis, tens of millions of unique TCR beta chains were counted across the 500 to 700 repertoires, and around 10 million of these chains were shared by at least two donors. A nearest-neighbor algorithm error-corrected the raw reads and collapsed the reads into unique sequences, merging closely related sequences to remove PCR and sequencing errors. Alignment of CDR3 sequences to IMGT reference sequences was used to assign V, D and J gene segments. For a sequence to be retained, a match of at least six nucleotides was required to both a V gene segment and a J gene segment. Rearrangements were classified as productive when the CDR3 lacked stop codons and remained in frame with V and J, and all other rearrangements were classified as non-productive. CDR3 was defined according to IMGT convention as the region running from the second conserved V-encoded cysteine to the conserved J-encoded phenylalanine. Sequences without an unambiguous match to a single V gene segment were excluded from the earlier analysis of over 500 of the donors. In an earlier analysis of 500 to 750 of the donors, V segments were called functional above 56.7% productive rearrangements and were called segregating when the between-donor standard deviation exceeded 5%. A statistical classification framework was developed to diagnose cytomegalovirus status using the catalog of TCR beta chain sequences. In a later analysis, TCR nucleotide sequences were compared against IMGT/GENE-DB human TR gene sequences so that V and J genes could be assigned. Using the TCRdist pipeline, a later analysis assigned CDR3 sequences along with most-parsimonious VDJ recombination scenarios. A later analysis defined each TCR beta chain by its CDR3 amino acid sequence plus V-gene family, and excluded reads lacking a unique V-gene family. To address suspected cross-contamination and a sequencing artifact, a later analysis removed around 600 highly shared, low-generation-probability nucleotide sequences. In a later analysis, a clonal expansion index for each public chain was calculated from normalized within-repertoire ranks of inferred template counts. Generation probabilities in a later analysis came from a VDJ recombination model fitted to out-of-frame rearrangements, and those results were checked against IGoR. A later analysis scored TCR-TCR, TCR-HLA and TCR-CMV co-occurrence with hypergeometric tests, applying a repertoire-size bias correction to TCR pairs. To estimate false discovery rates, a later analysis permuted the HLA or CMV assignments 20 times. In a later analysis, co-occurring TCRs were grouped using DBSCAN, and TCRdist sequence similarity was added for clustering within HLA-allele-positive subsets. Repertoires with fewer than 30,000 or more than 120,000 public chains were left out of co-occurrence clustering, as were five repertoires with anomalous nucleotide sharing. The clones in this table, taken by TCRdb from immuneACCESS, are in-frame only. Not every clone is retained; where verified, under half of the shortfall comes from an unresolved V gene, and the cause of the rest is unknown. The DNA was the basis for D and trimming; V, J and clone size are from that table. Here the sample has around 130,000 clones; 80% to 85% occur a single time. Approximately 1.1% of the sample is taken by the ten largest.

In total, 500 to 700 healthy bone marrow donors made up the cohort. Cohort members were all nominally healthy when sampled, although unrecorded immune exposures were likely present. The donor was CMV seronegative and belonged to the group of over 300 seronegative cohort members. Each donor provided a peripheral blood sample, and peripheral blood mononuclear cells were used for TCR beta sequencing. Genomic DNA was extracted from the blood cell samples with the Qiagen DNeasy Blood Extraction Kit. The study at large found these results: According to a later analysis, most CMV-associated TCR beta chains appeared to be HLA-restricted, and the HLA associations seemed to be driven largely by CMV exposure. The 87-base-pair reads could not distinguish some IMGT-functional V segments, including TRBV6-2 and TRBV6-3, so those segments were excluded. The study gave a list of about 150 TCR beta chains associated with cytomegalovirus. A later analysis found that TCR association rates varied across HLA loci, with DRB1 alleles showing the most associated TCRs and HLA-C alleles the fewest. Correlated functional status among segregating V segments might be attributable to linkage disequilibrium, but an unknown experimental factor could not be ruled out. When HLA alleles, especially DR and DQ, strongly co-occurred, attributing TCR associations to individual alleles was difficult. In an earlier analysis of several hundred of the donors, most TCR beta V segments were observed in productive rearrangements about 90% or about 30% of the time, broadly matching IMGT annotations. The authors suggested that the approach could potentially be extended to other disease states and immunological phenotypes. An association between a missense DCLRE1C variant and V-gene and J-gene trimming of TCR beta chains was found in a later genetic analysis and replicated in an independent cohort. Only TCR beta chains were sequenced in this cohort, and the absence of alpha or paired-chain data limited detectable features. In vitro tests confirmed that a few of the cytomegalovirus-associated TCR beta chains recognize cytomegalovirus antigens. Several of the top co-occurrence clusters appeared to be linked to parvovirus B19, influenza, CMV and Epstein-Barr virus, according to a later analysis. Presence/absence analyses assumed roughly uniform sequencing depth across donors, an assumption that may not hold. HLA typing was unavailable for some donors at each locus, so association tests used only the typed subset. Across donors, most TCR sequences were observed very rarely, whereas some public TCRs were present in many individuals. According to a later genetic analysis, donors in an Asian-associated ancestry cluster had fewer N-insertions in productive TCRs than the approximately 670-donor mean. The earlier analysis of 587 of the donors excluded some 15 rarely observed V segments, including chromosome 9 orphons, because counts were too low. CMV serostatus was the only immune exposure information available for the cohort. A further reported finding was that TCR beta sequences accurately predicted the HLA-A and HLA-B alleles for most subjects in the first cohort. A later analysis associated 15,000 or so TCR beta sequences with specific HLA alleles at a false discovery rate of 0.05. A cluster of highly shared sequence variants was judged likely to represent a technical artifact of the sequencing pipeline. The classifier was reported to diagnose cytomegalovirus status with high specificity and sensitivity in both the original and validation cohorts. Compared with equally common non-associated chains, HLA-associated TCR beta chains in a later analysis were more clonally expanded and had lower generation probabilities.

CDR1 LGHNA and CDR2 YSLEER are derived from the germline V gene. V is reduced by 1 base and J by 3 bases, leaving a spacing of 19 bases between them. The CDR3, cysteine through phenylalanine, is 17 amino acids long. Of all the DNA, just the CDR3 is kept, 51 bases in frame from base 1. Sequencing was performed on PBMCs. This clonotype was sampled from a boy aged 5 to 17 in good health and CMV-seronegative. The sequence links TRBV4-3 to TRBJ2-7; TRBD1 is perhaps the D gene, given 6 matching bases. DNA sequence: TGCGCCAGCAGCCAAGTTGTAAACCGGGACACCTTCTACGAGCAGTACTTC. Its protein product is CASSQVVNRDTFYEQYF.